These 26 T cell receptor beta chains share one sample of origin, sequenced in a study of T cells in Graves' hyperthyroidism and ophthalmopathy (dated 2019 in TCRdb). The library was made by multiplex PCR. Sequencing was carried out with an Illumina HiSeq 2000. Amplification of TCR beta CDR3 regions was carried out from RNA transcripts. The TCR CDR3 was subjected to a first round of RT-PCR using the HTBI primer set and the Qiagen OneStep RT-PCR kit. TCRdb ran its own pipeline on the public reads, namely fastp trimming at Q25 and MiXCR clone calling, and kept in-frame beta chains. Here each entry gathers all rows of one CDR3 protein and keeps the most common genes and DNA. The sample has about 610,000 distinct CDR3 sequences on record, just over 45% of them singletons. Roughly 8.2% of the sample comes from the top ten. Input material: peripheral blood or thyroid tissue (not recorded which). The receptors here all came from a woman between 18 and 30 years old with Graves' hyperthyroidism.

The chain has TRBV6-2 or TRBV6-3 and TRBJ2-7, with D possibly being TRBD1 (6 bases). This CDR3 has 11 residues. Germline lookup yields CDR1 MNHEY and CDR2 SVGEGT. CDR3 in amino acids: CAVGTSSEQYF. The CDR3 DNA follows: TGTGCAGTGGGGACATCTTCCGAGCAGTACTTC.

The table lists this clonotype with many counts. The genes are TRBV7-9 and TRBJ2-7; D ambiguous. CDR1 SEHNR and CDR2 FQNEAQ come from the germline V gene (reference sequence). There are 13 residues in the CDR3. With 0 bases removed from V and 7 bases from J, the gap between germline ends came to 10 bases. CDR3 nucleotides: TGTGCCAGCAGCTTAGCGACCGTGGGGGAGCAGTACTTC. As protein: CASSLATVGEQYF.

V and J are TRBV29-1 and TRBJ2-7; the D is unclear. Deletions cut 1 base from V and 0 bases from J, with 4 bases between. This CDR3 is built from 12 residues. Germline CDR1 is SQVTM and CDR2 is ANQGSEA. For the CDR3, the DNA is TGCAGCGTTGAAGCCCCCTCCTACGAGCAGTACTTC. Translating gives CSVEAPSYEQYF.

V usage is TRBV19 and J usage is TRBJ1-1; 9 nucleotides line up with TRBD1. The germline V gene encodes CDR1 LNHDA and CDR2 SQIVND (reference sequence). Unmatched junction bases numbered 15, after V lost 11 bases and J lost 5 bases. The CDR3 runs 15 residues. This chain's CDR3 is CASGRDRVEGTEAFF. CDR3 DNA: TGTGCCTCTGGCCGGGACAGGGTTGAGGGTACTGAAGCTTTCTTT. The whole variable domain, remainder taken from reference TRBV19 and TRBJ1-1, is DGGITQSPKYLFRKEGQNVTLSCEQNLNHDAMYWYRQDPGQGLRLIYYSQIVNDFQKGDIAEGYSVSREKKESFPLTVTSAQKNPTAFYLCASGRDRVEGTEAFFGQGTRLTVV.

This clonotype was found many times. V is TRBV6-5 and J is TRBJ2-2; possible D gene TRBD2, 5 bases. The CDR3 loop spans 13 amino acids. Trimming took 1 base from V and 8 from J, leaving 8 bases between them. Germline values: CDR1 MNHEY, CDR2 SVGAGI. CDR3 protein: CASSYLRAGELFF. CDR3 nucleotide sequence: TGTGCCAGCAGTTACTTGAGGGCAGGGGAGCTGTTTTTT.

In this sample, this clonotype turned up many times. The CDR3 DNA sequence: TGTGCCAGCAGTGTGGCAAGCGGGATAATATATGAGCAGTTCTTC. It yields the protein CASSVASGIIYEQFF. The rearrangement joins TRBV2 to TRBJ2-1; TRBD2 aligns across 7 bases. V lost 4 bases and J lost 8; bases outside the gene matches: 11. Germline V lookup: CDR1 SNHLY, CDR2 FYNNEI. The CDR3 consists of 15 residues.

The chain carries TRBV2 and TRBJ2-7, with TRBD2 matching 10 bases. The J call may be faulty, since TRBJ2-1 better matches the DNA end. CDR3 length equals 15 residues. From germline, CDR1 is SNHLY and CDR2 FYNNEI. The CDR3 sequence is CASSESGLANNEQFF. The DNA for the CDR3 is TGTGCCAGCAGTGAGTCGGGACTAGCGAACAATGAGCAGTTCTTC.

The rearrangement links TRBV7-2 to TRBJ1-4; D not certain. The CDR3 has 16 residues. CDR1 is SGHTA and CDR2 is FQGNSA in the germline V gene. Trimming left V 5 bases short and J 0 bases short, with 13 bases between. CDR3 amino acids: CASSVPGGSTNEKLFF. The CDR3 region has the DNA TGTGCCAGCAGCGTCCCAGGCGGGTCAACTAATGAAAAACTGTTTTTT.

Concerning this clonotype: Being one base from a much bigger clone, this may be a read error. The gene calls are TRBV6-2 or TRBV6-3 and TRBJ2-7, with unresolved D. Deletions cut 3 bases from V and 0 bases from J, with 9 bases between. The CDR3 has 14 residues. Germline lookup yields CDR1 MNHEY and CDR2 SVGEGT. The CDR3, as DNA: TGTGCCAGCAGTTATGCGACCTTCTCCTACGAGCAGTACTTC. It encodes CASSYATFSYEQYF.

In its sample, this clonotype was seen many times. This chain links TRBV7-9 with TRBJ2-5; TRBD1 aligns across 10 bases. The CDR3 sequence is 17 residues long. Looked up from germline, CDR1 is SEHNR and CDR2 is FQNEAQ (reference sequence). J gave up 0 bases and V 3 bases, and 7 bases lay outside the gene matches. The CDR3 region is CASSLSDRGHHQETQYF. DNA for the CDR3: TGTGCCAGCAGCTTGAGCGACAGGGGGCACCACCAAGAGACCCAGTACTTC.

Many counts were recorded for this clonotype. This chain links TRBV2 with TRBJ1-2; no clear D gene. Per the germline V gene, CDR1 is SNHLY and CDR2 is FYNNEI. Trimming removed 4 bases at V and 8 bases at J, with 5 bases between. CDR3 length: 10 amino acids. The CDR3 region is CASSGRGYTF. The DNA for the CDR3 is TGTGCCAGCAGTGGACGAGGCTACACCTTC.

Ten or more counts support this clonotype. The chain employs TRBV9 and TRBJ2-5; 8 bases line up with TRBD2. The V gene's germline CDR1 is SGDLS and CDR2 YYNGEE. V shed 4 bases, J shed 4 bases, and the junction held 6 bases outside the gene matches. This CDR3 is built from 14 residues. CDR3 sequence: CASSLREGGETQYF. CDR3 DNA sequence: TGTGCCAGCAGCCTCCGGGAGGGGGGAGAGACCCAGTACTTC.

This clonotype came up many times. This CDR3 reads CSGRDRGAYGYTF. The CDR3 region has the DNA TGCAGTGGTCGGGACAGGGGTGCCTATGGCTACACCTTC. The chain combines TRBV20-1 with TRBJ1-2; 10 bases line up with TRBD1. The CDR3 runs 13 residues. CDR1 and CDR2 (germline): DFQATT, SNEGSKA (reference sequence). Trimming at V came to 7 bases and at J to 4 bases, leaving 6 bases not matched to a gene.

For this clonotype: Possible read error: a much larger clone is one base away. The CDR3 carries no conserved terminal phenylalanine or tryptophan, so it likely arises from a read error. This chain links TRBV12-3 or TRBV12-4 with TRBJ1-2; 9 positions agree with TRBD1. With 1 base clipped from V and 8 bases from J, the junction kept 8 bases outside the gene matches. The CDR3 totals 15 residues. The CDR3 coding sequence is TGTGCCAGCAGTTTAGGGGCACAGGGGGCTAGGGGCTACACCCTC. Translation gives CASSLGAQGARGYTL.

The chain links TRBV29-1 to TRBJ2-7, with 10 bases identical to TRBD2. V shed 6 bases, J shed 2 bases, and the junction held 16 bases outside the gene matches. Germline-derived CDR1 and CDR2 are SQVTM and ANQGSEA. The CDR3 runs to 17 residues. The CDR3 coding sequence is TGCAGCGTGGCCCCGGGTCTAGCGGGAGTAACCCCCTACGAGCAGTACTTC. Its translation is CSVAPGLAGVTPYEQYF.

In this sample, this clonotype turned up many times. V is TRBV29-1 and J is TRBJ1-2, with 7 bases that match TRBD1. CDR3 length: 14 amino acids. Trimming at V came to 7 bases and at J to 4 bases, leaving 12 bases not matched to a gene. From germline, CDR1 is SQVTM and CDR2 ANQGSEA. This CDR3 reads CSAAAETGIYGYTF. CDR3 coding DNA: TGCAGCGCCGCCGCTGAGACAGGGATCTATGGCTACACCTTC.

The CDR3 DNA reads TGTGCCAGCAGCGCAGGGGACACAACCTACGAGCAGTACTTC. This codes for CASSAGDTTYEQYF. V usage is TRBV7-9 and J usage is TRBJ2-7; a weak D match, TRBD1 (6 bases). V lost 5 bases to trimming and J lost 2 bases, with 13 bases between them. The CDR3 has 14 residues. Germline values: CDR1 SEHNR, CDR2 FQNEAQ (reference sequence).

As regards this clonotype: One end of the junction does not line up with germline, which may come from a read error. The J gene is TRBJ1-6, the V gene TRBV6-6; 7 bases fit TRBD1. CDR3 length: 16 amino acids. Germline assignment: CDR1 MNHNY and CDR2 SVGAGI (reference sequence). CDR3: CASSMTRGLNNSPFHF. The CDR3 nucleotides read TGTGCCAGCAGTATGACCAGGGGGTTGAACAATTCACCCTTCCACTTT.

This clonotype has ten or more counts. V usage is TRBV20-1 and J usage is TRBJ1-1; unclear D gene. CDR1 is DFQATT, CDR2 SNEGSKA, per germline (reference sequence). V lost 1 base and J lost 3, with 12 bases in between. The length of the CDR3 is 14 residues. CDR3 protein: CSARGLTRDTEAFF. CDR3 coding DNA: TGCAGTGCTAGAGGACTTACGAGGGACACTGAAGCTTTCTTT.

The gene calls are TRBV6-5 and TRBJ1-5; 8 nucleotides line up with TRBD1. The germline gives CDR1 MNHEY, CDR2 SVGAGI. The CDR3 is 17 amino acids. The junction had 9 bases not matched to a gene; V was cut back by 5 bases and J by 0 bases. As DNA, the CDR3 is TGTGCCAGCAGTCAAAGGACAGGGCTTAATAGCAATCAGCCCCAGCATTTT. Encoded protein: CASSQRTGLNSNQPQHF.

This clonotype occurred a few times. One end of the junction is discordant with germline, which a read error may explain. The J gene is TRBJ2-2, the V gene TRBV7-8, with 7 bases lining up with TRBD2. Germline V gene data show CDR1 as SGHVS and CDR2 as FQNEAQ. This CDR3 contains 14 residues. The CDR3 DNA follows: TGTGCCAGCAGCTTAGCGGGGGGGATAGGCGAGCAGTTTTTT. It specifies CASSLAGGIGEQFF.

In this sample, this clonotype turned up many times. J is TRBJ1-1 and V is TRBV14; D ambiguous. Per germline, CDR1 SGHDN and CDR2 FVKESK. The V end lost 0 bases, the J end lost 1 base, and 12 bases lay between the germline ends. The CDR3 is 16 amino acids. CDR3 DNA sequence: TGTGCCAGCAGCCAAGATCATGGCGAGAAGAACACTGAAGCTTTCTTT. Translation gives CASSQDHGEKNTEAFF.

This clonotype was picked up many times. The CDR3 nucleotides are TGTGCCACCAGCAGAGATGGGGACAGAGGGAACGAGCAGTACTTC. Its translation: CATSRDGDRGNEQYF. V and J are TRBV15 and TRBJ2-7, with TRBD1 matching 7 bases. The V gene's germline CDR1 is LNHNV and CDR2 YYDKDF (reference sequence). With 0 bases clipped from V and 5 bases from J, the junction kept 7 bases outside the gene matches. The CDR3 is 15 amino acids.

This clonotype was observed at least ten times. The gene calls are TRBV27 and TRBJ1-5; D not certain. This CDR3 is built from 13 residues. The germline V and J ends were trimmed by 2 bases and 9 bases, with 11 bases remaining between them. Germline CDR1 reads MNHEY; CDR2 reads SMNVEV (reference sequence). DNA of the CDR3: TGTGCCAGCAGTTTAAAGATTTTGTCGCCCCAGCATTTT. Its protein is CASSLKILSPQHF.

The chain links TRBV20-1 to TRBJ1-2, with D possibly matching TRBD1 (5 bases). V was pared by 6 bases and J by 8 bases, with 22 bases between. This CDR3 has 14 residues. Germline values: CDR1 DFQATT, CDR2 SNEGSKA (reference sequence). The CDR3 here is CSALSGGRGEGYTF. The CDR3 DNA reads TGCAGTGCCCTTAGCGGGGGACGAGGTGAGGGCTACACCTTC.

The rearrangement joins TRBV7-6 to TRBJ2-7, with D possibly being TRBD1 (5 bases). The J call may be faulty, since TRBJ2-1 better matches the DNA end. Germline CDR1 reads SGHVS; CDR2 reads FNYEAQ. CDR3 length: 15 amino acids. DNA for the CDR3: TGTGCCAGCAGCGTTCAGGGTGGAACATTCAATGAGCAGTTCTTC. Its protein is CASSVQGGTFNEQFF.